The clone carrying this TCR beta chain occurred many times. Its cognate antigen is unknown. These data belong to a study of neurological immune-mediated disorders. A single record per CDR3 protein comes from TCRdb applying MiXCR to the 5' RACE reads. The sample contains about 50,000 distinct CDR3 sequences, approximately 10% of which appear only once. General study findings and limits: Sharing of CDR3 amino acid sequences among expanded clones across subjects was absent, suggesting private repertoires in all groups.

The clonotype was recovered from a man in his 70s with HTLV-1-associated myelopathy (HAM/TSP). Sequencing input: PBMCs.

CDR3 in amino acids: CASSQVPFQETQYF. The CDR3 DNA reads as TGCGCCAGCAGCCAAGTCCCCTTCCAAGAGACCCAGTACTTC. The genes are TRBV4-3 and TRBJ2-5; D gene unclear. The CDR3 totals 14 residues. Germline V lookup: CDR1 LGHNA, CDR2 YSLEER. V gave up 1 base and J gave up 1 base, with 7 bases separating them.